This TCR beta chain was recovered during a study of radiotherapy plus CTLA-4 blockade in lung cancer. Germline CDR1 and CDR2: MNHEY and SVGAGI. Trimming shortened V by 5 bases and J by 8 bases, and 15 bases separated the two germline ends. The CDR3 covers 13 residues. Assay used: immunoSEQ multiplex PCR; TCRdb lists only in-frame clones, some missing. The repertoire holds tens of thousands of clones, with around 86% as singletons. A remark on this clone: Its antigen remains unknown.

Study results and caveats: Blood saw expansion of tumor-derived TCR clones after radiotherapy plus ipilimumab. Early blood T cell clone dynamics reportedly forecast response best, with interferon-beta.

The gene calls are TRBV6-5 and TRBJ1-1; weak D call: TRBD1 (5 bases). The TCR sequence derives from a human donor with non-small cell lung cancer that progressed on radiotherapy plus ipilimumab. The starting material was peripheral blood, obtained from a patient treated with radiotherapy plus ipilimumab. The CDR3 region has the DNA TGTGCCAGCAGTCGAGCCAGTAGGGGAGAAGCTTTCTTT. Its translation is CASSRASRGEAFF.